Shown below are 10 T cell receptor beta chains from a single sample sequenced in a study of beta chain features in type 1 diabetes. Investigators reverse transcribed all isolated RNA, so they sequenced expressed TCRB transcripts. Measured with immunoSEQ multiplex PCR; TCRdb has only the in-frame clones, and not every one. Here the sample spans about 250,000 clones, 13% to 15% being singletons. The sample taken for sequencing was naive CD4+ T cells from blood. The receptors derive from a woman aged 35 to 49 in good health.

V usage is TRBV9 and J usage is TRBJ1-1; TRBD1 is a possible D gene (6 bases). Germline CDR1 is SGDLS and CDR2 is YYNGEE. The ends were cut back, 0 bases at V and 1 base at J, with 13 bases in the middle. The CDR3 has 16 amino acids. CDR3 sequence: CASSVGPATGNTEAFF. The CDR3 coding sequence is TGTGCCAGCAGCGTAGGCCCCGCGACAGGGAACACTGAAGCTTTCTTT.

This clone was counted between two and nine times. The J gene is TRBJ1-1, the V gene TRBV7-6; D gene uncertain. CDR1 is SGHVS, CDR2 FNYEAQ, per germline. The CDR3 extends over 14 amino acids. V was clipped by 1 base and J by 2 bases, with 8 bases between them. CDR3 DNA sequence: TGTGCCAGCAGCTTAGAACGGTCTAACACTGAAGCTTTCTTT. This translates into CASSLERSNTEAFF.

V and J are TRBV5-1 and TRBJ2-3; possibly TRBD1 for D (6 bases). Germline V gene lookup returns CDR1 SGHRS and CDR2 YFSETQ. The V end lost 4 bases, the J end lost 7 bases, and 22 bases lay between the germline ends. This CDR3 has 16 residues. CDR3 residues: CASSLTGTKVSHTQYF. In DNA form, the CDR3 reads TGCGCCAGCAGCCTCACCGGGACAAAAGTGTCCCATACGCAGTATTTT.

The CDR3 DNA follows: TGCGCCAGCAGCCGCTGGACAGGCACTGAAGCTTTCTTT. It specifies CASSRWTGTEAFF. The chain links TRBV5-1 to TRBJ1-1; 7 bases agree with TRBD1. After removal of 4 bases from V and 4 bases from J, the junction contained 4 bases not matched to a gene. This CDR3 contains 13 residues. Germline loops: CDR1 SGHRS, CDR2 YFSETQ. Complete variable domain (other parts from reference TRBV5-1 and TRBJ1-1): KAGVTQTPRYLIKTRGQQVTLSCSPISGHRSVSWYQQTPGQGLQFLFEYFSETQRNKGNFPGRFSGRQFSNSRSEMNVSTLELGDSALYLCASSRWTGTEAFFGQGTRLTVV.

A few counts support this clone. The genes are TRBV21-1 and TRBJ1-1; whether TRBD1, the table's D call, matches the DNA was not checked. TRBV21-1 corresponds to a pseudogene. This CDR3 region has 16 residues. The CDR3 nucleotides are TGTGCCAGAGCGGGACAGGGCTCGGAAACCGACACTGAAGCTTTCTTT. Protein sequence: CARAGQGSETDTEAFF.

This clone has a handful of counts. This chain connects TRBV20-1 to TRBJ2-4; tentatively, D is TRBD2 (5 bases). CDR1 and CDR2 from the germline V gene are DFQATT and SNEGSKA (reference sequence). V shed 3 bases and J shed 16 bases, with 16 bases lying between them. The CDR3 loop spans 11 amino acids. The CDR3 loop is CSARFRGERYF. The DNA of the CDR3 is TGCAGTGCTAGGTTTCGTGGGGAGCGCTACTTC.

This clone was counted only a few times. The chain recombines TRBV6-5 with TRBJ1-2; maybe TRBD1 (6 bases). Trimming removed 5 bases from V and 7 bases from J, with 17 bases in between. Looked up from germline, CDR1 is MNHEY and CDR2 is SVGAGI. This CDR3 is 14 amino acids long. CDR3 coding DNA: TGTGCCAGCAGTACTTCCTCTCAGGGGTCTGGCTACACCTTC. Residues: CASSTSSQGSGYTF.

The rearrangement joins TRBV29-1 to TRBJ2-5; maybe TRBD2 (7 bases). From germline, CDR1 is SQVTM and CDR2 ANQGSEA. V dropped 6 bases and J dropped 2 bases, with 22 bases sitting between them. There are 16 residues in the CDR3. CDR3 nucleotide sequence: TGCAGCGTGCGCAAAGGGGGTAGCGGGTTACAAGAGACCCAGTACTTC. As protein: CSVRKGGSGLQETQYF.

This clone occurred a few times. CDR3 DNA: TGTGCCAGCAGCTACCCGACAGGGGGTAATGAAAAACTGTTTTTT. Encoded protein: CASSYPTGGNEKLFF. The chain couples TRBV7-9 to TRBJ1-4; 9 bases line up with TRBD1. Germline CDR1 is SEHNR and CDR2 is FQNEAQ (reference sequence). V was clipped by 4 bases and J by 4 bases; unmatched bases: 4. The CDR3 is made up of 15 amino acids.

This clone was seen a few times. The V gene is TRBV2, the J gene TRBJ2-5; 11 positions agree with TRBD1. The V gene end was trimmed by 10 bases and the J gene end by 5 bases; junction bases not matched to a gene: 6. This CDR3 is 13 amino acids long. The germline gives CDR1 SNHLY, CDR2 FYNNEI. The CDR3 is CATGQGAYETQYF. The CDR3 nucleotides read TGTGCCACAGGACAGGGGGCTTACGAGACCCAGTACTTC.